The subject of this entry is one T cell receptor beta chain. The antigen is undetermined. This table comes from immunoSEQ multiplex PCR, and its TCRdb copy is limited to in-frame clones, with some not included. The sample has about 27,000 clones, 80% to 95% seen once. The sample belongs to a study of T cell responses to AZD1222 COVID-19 vaccine. Notes on the study in general: Repertoires in all cases were sampled only once the peak T cell response had passed. Across spike, vaccine-associated CD4 TCRs were found, dominant at 160-218 and 743-854. Donors were chiefly white British, with a greater number of females, and clonal diversity was perhaps underestimated.

Sequencing used peripheral blood, obtained 28 days after the second AZD1222 dose. This sequence was found in an adult who received the AZD1222 COVID-19 vaccine.

The CDR3 DNA reads as TGTGCCAGCTCACCACCCGACACCGGGGAGCTGTTTTTT. Its translation: CASSPPDTGELFF. This sequence joins TRBV18 and TRBJ2-2; D gene uncertain. The germline gives CDR1 KGHSH, CDR2 LQKENI. The V end lost 0 bases, the J end lost 3 bases, and 2 bases lay between the germline ends. The CDR3 has 13 residues.